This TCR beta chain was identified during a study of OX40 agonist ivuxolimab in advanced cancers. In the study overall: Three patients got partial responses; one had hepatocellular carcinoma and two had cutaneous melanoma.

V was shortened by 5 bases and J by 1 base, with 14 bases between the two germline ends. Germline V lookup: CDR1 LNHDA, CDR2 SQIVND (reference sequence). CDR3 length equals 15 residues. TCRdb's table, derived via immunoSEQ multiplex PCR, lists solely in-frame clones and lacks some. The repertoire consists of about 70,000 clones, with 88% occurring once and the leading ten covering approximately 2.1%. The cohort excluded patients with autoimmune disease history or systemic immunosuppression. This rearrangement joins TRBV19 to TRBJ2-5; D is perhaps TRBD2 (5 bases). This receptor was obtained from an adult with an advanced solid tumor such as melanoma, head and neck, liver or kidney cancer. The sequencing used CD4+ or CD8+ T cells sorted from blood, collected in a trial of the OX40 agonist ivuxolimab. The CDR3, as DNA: TGTGCCAGTAGTCTCTCAGCGGCCCTCCAAGAGACCCAGTACTTC. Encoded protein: CASSLSAALQETQYF.